This record covers a single T cell receptor (beta chain). V was pared by 4 bases and J by 7 bases, with 17 bases between. The germline gives CDR1 SGHRS, CDR2 YFSETQ. The length of the CDR3 is 14 residues. Living in under 30 US areas, the participants were between roughly 18 and 89 years of age. The data derive from a study of blood T cell repertoires in COVID-19. Assay used: immunoSEQ multiplex PCR; TCRdb lists only in-frame clones, some missing. The sample has almost 500,000 clones; 80% to 90% are singletons. The sequenced sample was PBMCs or T cells enriched from blood (not recorded which). This rearrangement joins TRBV5-1 to TRBJ1-1; D is possibly TRBD1 (5 bases). This sequence was found in a woman aged 55-75 years who had recovered from COVID-19. Here the CDR3 DNA reads TGCGCCAGCAGCCGGAACGGGGGGATGGGTGAAGCTTTCTTT. Residues: CASSRNGGMGEAFF.